This entry lists 29 T cell receptor beta chains sequenced from one sample in a study of blood T cell repertoires in COVID-19. Clones were sequenced by immunoSEQ multiplex PCR, and TCRdb holds only the in-frame ones, with some missing. Here the sample spans 100,000 to 150,000 clones, approximately 82% being singletons. The specimen sequenced was peripheral blood. The receptor set was obtained from a woman in her 50s with acute or convalescent COVID-19.

J is TRBJ2-7 and V is TRBV6-5; the match to TRBD1 covers 7 bases. Trimming cost V 0 bases and J 2 bases; bases outside gene matches: 4. Germline-derived CDR1 and CDR2 are MNHEY and SVGAGI. The CDR3 is 15 amino acids. The DNA for the CDR3 is TGTGCCAGCAGTTACTCGACAGGGTTACCCTACGAGCAGTACTTC. Translated, it gives CASSYSTGLPYEQYF.

The rearrangement joins TRBV30 to TRBJ1-6, with D perhaps TRBD1 (5 bases). Germline V CDR1 and CDR2: GTSNPN, SVGIG (reference sequence). The V end lost 0 bases, the J end lost 2 bases, and 8 bases lay between the germline ends. The CDR3 extends over 15 amino acids. CDR3 region: CAWSVGLPYNSPLHF. CDR3 nucleotide sequence: TGTGCCTGGAGTGTGGGACTCCCCTATAATTCACCCCTCCACTTT.

This rearrangement joins TRBV5-4 to TRBJ1-1; D possibly corresponds to TRBD1 (5 bases). Trimming cost V 9 bases and J 4 bases, with 16 bases left between them. Germline V gene lookup returns CDR1 SGHNT and CDR2 YYREEE (reference sequence). The CDR3 is 13 amino acids. The CDR3 protein is CATYLRGGTEAFF. CDR3 sequence (DNA): TGTGCCACATACCTGCGGGGGGGCACTGAAGCTTTCTTT.

In its sample, this clone was seen a few times. V usage is TRBV28 and J usage is TRBJ1-1, with TRBD1 matching 9 bases. The CDR3 is 16 residues long. The V gene end was trimmed by 5 bases and the J gene end by 3 bases; junction bases not matched to a gene: 10. CDR1 and CDR2 (germline): MDHEN, SYDVKM. The DNA for the CDR3 is TGTGCCAGCAGTACCTCGACAGGGGGGGTGGACACTGAAGCTTTCTTT. Residues: CASSTSTGGVDTEAFF.

The chain couples TRBV9 to TRBJ1-2; a weak D match, TRBD1 (6 bases). V lost 0 bases and J lost 2, with 11 bases in between. Germline V gives CDR1 SGDLS, CDR2 YYNGEE. The CDR3 length is 15 residues. CDR3 sequence reads: CASSVARGANYGYTF. The CDR3 DNA sequence: TGTGCCAGCAGCGTAGCCAGGGGCGCAAACTATGGCTACACCTTC.

This clone appeared once. The genes are TRBV10-3 and TRBJ2-6, with 7 bases aligning to TRBD1. The germline V gene has CDR1 ENHRY and CDR2 SYGVKD. The CDR3 spans 17 residues. V dropped 6 bases and J dropped 1; count of bases not matched to a gene: 9. The CDR3 protein is CAIRAGGLFSGANVLTF. The CDR3, as DNA: TGTGCCATCAGGGCAGGGGGTTTGTTTTCTGGGGCCAACGTCCTGACTTTC.

The chain couples TRBV19 to TRBJ1-1, with TRBD1 identical over 7 bases. With 6 bases clipped from V and 0 bases from J, the junction kept 4 bases outside the gene matches. The length of the CDR3 is 14 residues. CDR1 LNHDA and CDR2 SQIVND come from the germline V gene (reference sequence). CDR3 region: CASRRGQMNTEAFF. The CDR3 DNA reads as TGTGCCAGTAGAAGGGGGCAGATGAACACTGAAGCTTTCTTT.

The genes are TRBV5-4 and TRBJ2-5; TRBD1 is a possible D gene (7 bases). V was cut by 4 bases and J by 2 bases, with 12 bases left in between. Germline assignment: CDR1 SGHNT and CDR2 YYREEE (reference sequence). The CDR3 sequence is 14 residues long. In DNA form, the CDR3 reads TGTGCCAGCAGCCCGCGGGACAGACAAGAGACCCAGTACTTC. This gives the protein CASSPRDRQETQYF.

The V call is TRBV19, the J call TRBJ1-5; perhaps TRBD1 as D (5 bases). Germline-derived CDR1 and CDR2 are LNHDA and SQIVND (reference sequence). This CDR3 region has 17 residues. With 5 bases removed from V and 4 bases from J, the gap between germline ends came to 21 bases. The CDR3 region has the DNA TGTGCCAGTAGTCCCCGCGGGGGTAGTGTAGCAAATCAGCCCCAGCATTTT. This codes for CASSPRGGSVANQPQHF.

V usage is TRBV2 and J usage is TRBJ1-2; possible D gene TRBD1, 5 bases. The CDR3 length is 14 residues. The germline V gene encodes CDR1 SNHLY and CDR2 FYNNEI. V lost 4 bases and J lost 6, with 15 bases in between. The DNA of the CDR3 is TGTGCCAGCAGTGGAGGTGCGGGACGCGATGGCTACACCTTC. It is translated as CASSGGAGRDGYTF.

V and J are TRBV28 and TRBJ2-7; D not resolved. Germline CDR1 reads MDHEN; CDR2 reads SYDVKM. CDR3 length: 17 residues. Trimming removed 4 bases from V and 2 bases from J, with 21 bases in between. This CDR3 is CASSYHKDIFGTYEQYF. CDR3 coding DNA: TGTGCCAGCAGTTACCATAAAGACATATTCGGAACCTACGAGCAGTACTTC.

The chain couples TRBV9 to TRBJ1-1; D might be TRBD1 (6 bases). The CDR3 loop spans 15 amino acids. Trimming took 3 bases from V and 1 from J, leaving 13 bases between them. The germline CDR1 and CDR2 sequences are SGDLS and YYNGEE. CDR3 sequence: CASSGQAFQNTEAFF. For the CDR3, the DNA is TGTGCCAGCAGCGGACAGGCGTTCCAGAACACTGAAGCTTTCTTT.

V usage is TRBV2 and J usage is TRBJ2-1, with a weak D call TRBD1 (5 bases). CDR1 SNHLY and CDR2 FYNNEI come from the germline V gene. The CDR3 runs to 16 residues. With 3 bases removed from V and 8 bases from J, the gap between germline ends came to 20 bases. The DNA of the CDR3 is TGTGCCAGCAGTGATATTGGCAGACGTCTAGGGGATGAGCAGTTCTTC. Translation: CASSDIGRRLGDEQFF.

V and J are TRBV7-9 and TRBJ1-2, with TRBD1 as a possible D gene (6 bases). This CDR3 is built from 14 residues. The germline V gene has CDR1 SEHNR and CDR2 FQNEAQ (reference sequence). The V end lost 0 bases, the J end lost 8 bases, and 13 bases lay between the germline ends. The CDR3 protein is CASSLAGANGGYTF. CDR3 bases: TGTGCCAGCAGCTTAGCGGGGGCTAACGGGGGCTACACCTTC. Based on the CDR3 plus reference TRBV7-9 and TRBJ1-2, the full variable domain is DTGVSQNPRHKITKRGQNVTFRCDPISEHNRLYWYRQTLGQGPEFLTYFQNEAQLEKSRLLSDRFSAERPKGSFSTLEIQRTEQGDSAMYLCASSLAGANGGYTFGSGTRLTVV.

This rearrangement joins TRBV6-5 to TRBJ2-1; D is ambiguous. There are 14 residues in the CDR3. The germline V gene has CDR1 MNHEY and CDR2 SVGAGI. Trimming shortened V by 5 bases and J by 6 bases, and 14 bases separated the two germline ends. The CDR3 sequence is CASSNYLQVNEQFF. DNA of the CDR3: TGTGCCAGCAGTAACTATCTTCAGGTCAATGAGCAGTTCTTC.

The table lists this clone with a count of one. The chain is built from TRBV3-1 (or the pseudogene TRBV3-2) and TRBJ1-2; 7 bases are a match to TRBD1. Germline-derived CDR1 and CDR2 are LGHDT and YNNKEL (reference sequence). V shed 0 bases and J 8 bases; nucleotides not matched to a gene: 6. The CDR3 has 14 amino acids. The CDR3 nucleotides read TGTGCCAGCAGCCAAGATAGCCTCAGGGGGGGCTACACCTTC. Translating it yields CASSQDSLRGGYTF.

J is TRBJ1-2 and V is TRBV6-5, with D possibly TRBD1 on 5 matching bases. The V end was cut by 2 bases, the J end by 5 bases, with 15 bases between. CDR1 and CDR2 (germline): MNHEY, SVGAGI. The CDR3 loop spans 15 amino acids. Here the CDR3 DNA reads TGTGCCAGCAGTTACGTGGCAGGGAAGGGGTATGGCTACACCTTC. Amino acid sequence: CASSYVAGKGYGYTF.

Only one count was recorded for this clone. V usage is TRBV5-1 and J usage is TRBJ2-2, with no clear D. V lost 0 bases and J 1 base, leaving 7 bases between the germline ends. This CDR3 spans 15 amino acids. Germline V gene sequence: CDR1 SGHRS, CDR2 YFSETQ. The CDR3 nucleotides are TGCGCCAGCAGCTTGGCCGGCGGGAACACCGGGGAGCTGTTTTTT. Its protein is CASSLAGGNTGELFF.

The V call is TRBV7-9, the J call TRBJ2-2; TRBD2 might be the D (5 bases). The germline CDR1 and CDR2 sequences are SEHNR and FQNEAQ (reference sequence). V lost 6 bases and J lost 4, with 18 bases in between. The CDR3 length is 16 residues. Here the CDR3 reads CASRNGRVAGTGELFF. The CDR3 DNA reads TGTGCCAGCAGAAACGGGCGAGTGGCGGGCACCGGGGAGCTGTTTTTT.

The genes are TRBV5-1 and TRBJ2-6, with D possibly matching TRBD1 (5 bases). Between the trimmed V and J ends, which lost 2 bases and 4 bases, there was a span of 10 bases. CDR1 and CDR2 (germline): SGHRS, YFSETQ. This CDR3 contains 15 residues. CDR3 sequence reads: CASSLGVPGANVLTF. In nucleotides, the CDR3 is TGCGCCAGCAGCTTAGGGGTGCCGGGGGCCAACGTCCTGACTTTC.

The chain links TRBV7-2 to TRBJ1-5; D is perhaps TRBD1 (6 bases). Germline V lookup: CDR1 SGHTA, CDR2 FQGNSA. CDR3 size: 15 residues. V lost 2 bases and J 5 bases, leaving 13 bases between the germline ends. The CDR3 bases are TGTGCCAGCAGCTTAACCGGGACATCTCATCAGCCCCAGCATTTT. Protein: CASSLTGTSHQPQHF. The whole variable domain, remainder taken from reference TRBV7-2 and TRBJ1-5, is GAGVSQSPSNKVTEKGKDVELRCDPISGHTALYWYRQSLGQGLEFLIYFQGNSAPDKSGLPSDRFSAERTGGSVSTLTIQRTQQEDSAVYLCASSLTGTSHQPQHFGDGTRLSIL.

This chain uses TRBV28 with TRBJ1-2, with D perhaps TRBD1 (6 bases). CDR3 length: 12 amino acids. CDR1 and CDR2 from the germline V gene are MDHEN and SYDVKM. The germline V and J ends were trimmed by 9 bases and 2 bases, with 10 bases remaining between them. The CDR3 loop is CASTTGNYGYTF. CDR3 bases: TGTGCCAGTACCACAGGGAACTATGGCTACACCTTC.

The J gene is TRBJ1-2, the V gene TRBV2; weak D call: TRBD1 (6 bases). The CDR3 covers 13 residues. CDR1 and CDR2 (germline): SNHLY, FYNNEI. Deletions cut 6 bases from V and 6 bases from J, with 14 bases between. The CDR3 region is CASSQGGVDGYTF. As DNA, the CDR3 is TGTGCCAGCAGCCAAGGGGGGGTCGATGGCTACACCTTC.

The chain links TRBV5-4 to TRBJ2-2; weak D call: TRBD1 (6 bases). Deletions cut 4 bases from V and 6 bases from J, with 13 bases between. The CDR3 is 14 residues long. The germline V gene has CDR1 SGHNT and CDR2 YYREEE (reference sequence). CDR3 coding DNA: TGTGCCAGCAGCCCTGGGGGCTTGGCCGGGGAGCTGTTTTTT. Translation gives CASSPGGLAGELFF.

The V gene is TRBV12-5, the J gene TRBJ1-5, with D unresolved. Germline V gene lookup returns CDR1 LGHNT and CDR2 FRNRAP. This CDR3 comprises 15 residues. Trimming took off 0 bases at V and 0 bases at J, with 6 bases between the two ends. CDR3 sequence reads: CASGLVHLSNQPQHF. CDR3 bases: TGTGCTAGTGGTTTGGTACACCTTAGCAATCAGCCCCAGCATTTT.

Concerning this clone: The junction departs from the called germline gene at one end, perhaps through a read error. The chain employs TRBV7-7 and TRBJ2-5, with 12 bases fitting TRBD2. Germline V gives CDR1 SSHAT, CDR2 FNYEAQ (reference sequence). The CDR3 runs 17 residues. CDR3 protein: CASSLGATSGGQETQYF. Written as DNA, the CDR3 is TGTGCTAGCAGCTTGGGCGCCACTAGCGGGGGGCAAGAGACCCAGTACTTC.

The chain employs TRBV9 and TRBJ2-3, with TRBD2 as a possible D gene (6 bases). This CDR3 is 14 amino acids long. Germline lookup yields CDR1 SGDLS and CDR2 YYNGEE. V lost 4 bases and J 1 base, leaving 10 bases between the germline ends. CDR3 in amino acids: CASSLGTGTDTQYF. The CDR3, as DNA: TGTGCCAGCAGCCTAGGGACTGGCACAGATACGCAGTATTTT.

This chain connects TRBV9 to TRBJ2-5; no definite D call. Germline V gene lookup returns CDR1 SGDLS and CDR2 YYNGEE. V was shortened by 4 bases and J by 4 bases, with 11 bases between the two germline ends. The CDR3 has 13 residues. The chain's CDR3 is CASSHLTSETQYF. The CDR3, as DNA: TGTGCCAGCAGCCACTTGACTTCAGAGACCCAGTACTTC.

The chain has TRBV28 and TRBJ1-1; D gene uncertain. V dropped 3 bases and J dropped 11 bases, with 10 bases sitting between them. The CDR3 sequence is 11 residues long. Looked up from germline, CDR1 is MDHEN and CDR2 is SYDVKM. The DNA of the CDR3 is TGTGCCAGCAGTTTCGGACTGTTGGCTTTCTTT. Residues: CASSFGLLAFF.